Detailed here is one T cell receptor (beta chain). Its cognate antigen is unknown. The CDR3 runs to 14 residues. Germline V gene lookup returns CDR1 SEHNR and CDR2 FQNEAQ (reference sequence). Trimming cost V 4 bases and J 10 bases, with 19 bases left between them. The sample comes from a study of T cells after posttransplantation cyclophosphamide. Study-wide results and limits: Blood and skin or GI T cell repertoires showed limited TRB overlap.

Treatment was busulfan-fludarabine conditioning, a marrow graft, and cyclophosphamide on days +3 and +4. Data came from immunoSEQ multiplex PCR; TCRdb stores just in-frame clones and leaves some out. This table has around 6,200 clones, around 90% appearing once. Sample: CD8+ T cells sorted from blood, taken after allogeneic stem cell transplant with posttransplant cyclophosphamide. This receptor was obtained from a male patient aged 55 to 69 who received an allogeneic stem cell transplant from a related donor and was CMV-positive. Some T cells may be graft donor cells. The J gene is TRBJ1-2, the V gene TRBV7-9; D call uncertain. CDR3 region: CASSSLNDIQYYTF. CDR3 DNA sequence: TGTGCCAGCAGCTCCCTAAACGATATACAGTACTACACCTTC.